The present T cell receptor beta chain was sequenced within a study of T cell repertoires in cytomegalovirus infection. Study details: As its CMV epitopes, the study selected recently identified HLA-C-restricted and well-studied HLA-B-restricted targets.

TCRdb ran MiXCR on the reads and lists one entry per CDR3 protein. The sample records approximately 470,000 distinct CDR3 sequences, about 42% being singletons. Germline V CDR1 and CDR2: MNHEY, SVGEGT. With 5 bases removed from V and 1 base from J, the gap between germline ends came to 20 bases. This CDR3 is built from 17 residues. As concerns this clonotype: No antigen is known for it.

Study findings and constraints: Dominant in the ex vivo response were TCR beta clonotypes restricted by HLA-C and specific for CMV. Cumulative public TCR beta family frequency identified CMV carriers with the relevant HLA.

The V and J genes are TRBV6-2 or TRBV6-3 and TRBJ1-1, with a tentative D call TRBD1 (6 bases). This specimen was cultured PBMCs, taken from culture after CMV antigen stimulation. The origin of this receptor is a human donor in good health (CMV status not recorded). Some clones in this sample may be carry-over from other donors' samples. CDR3 sequence: CASSVTRGILSNTEAFF. The CDR3 DNA follows: TGTGCCAGCAGTGTGACCAGGGGAATACTATCGAACACTGAAGCTTTCTTT.